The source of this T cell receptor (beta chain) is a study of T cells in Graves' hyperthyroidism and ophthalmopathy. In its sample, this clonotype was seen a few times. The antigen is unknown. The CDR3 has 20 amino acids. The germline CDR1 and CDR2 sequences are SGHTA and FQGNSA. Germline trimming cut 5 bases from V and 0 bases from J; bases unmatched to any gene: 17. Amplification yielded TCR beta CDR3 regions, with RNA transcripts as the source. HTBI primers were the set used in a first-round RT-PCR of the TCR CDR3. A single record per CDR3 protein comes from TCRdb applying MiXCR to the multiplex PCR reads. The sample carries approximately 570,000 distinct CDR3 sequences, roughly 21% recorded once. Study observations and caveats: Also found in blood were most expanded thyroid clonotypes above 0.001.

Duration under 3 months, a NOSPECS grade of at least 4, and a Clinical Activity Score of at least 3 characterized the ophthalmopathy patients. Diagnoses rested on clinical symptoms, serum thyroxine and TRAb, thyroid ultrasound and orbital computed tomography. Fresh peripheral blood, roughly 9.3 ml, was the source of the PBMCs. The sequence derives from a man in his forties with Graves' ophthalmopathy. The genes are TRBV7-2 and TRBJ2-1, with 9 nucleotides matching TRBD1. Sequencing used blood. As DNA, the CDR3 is TGTGCCAGCAGCACCCCGGGACAGGGTCGGGGTTTGAGCTCCTACAATGAGCAGTTCTTC. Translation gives CASSTPGQGRGLSSYNEQFF.